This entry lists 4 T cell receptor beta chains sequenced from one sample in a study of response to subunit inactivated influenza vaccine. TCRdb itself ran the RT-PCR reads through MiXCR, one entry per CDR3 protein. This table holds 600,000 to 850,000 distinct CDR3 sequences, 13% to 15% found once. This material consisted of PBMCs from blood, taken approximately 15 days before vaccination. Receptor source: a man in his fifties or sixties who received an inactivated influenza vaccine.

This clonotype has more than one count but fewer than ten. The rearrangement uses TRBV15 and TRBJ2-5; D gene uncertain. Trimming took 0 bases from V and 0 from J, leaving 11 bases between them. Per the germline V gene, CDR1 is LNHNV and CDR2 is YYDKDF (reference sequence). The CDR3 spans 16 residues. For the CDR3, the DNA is TGTGCCACCAGCAGAGATCAGTCTTCTTACCAAGAGACCCAGTACTTC. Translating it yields CATSRDQSSYQETQYF.

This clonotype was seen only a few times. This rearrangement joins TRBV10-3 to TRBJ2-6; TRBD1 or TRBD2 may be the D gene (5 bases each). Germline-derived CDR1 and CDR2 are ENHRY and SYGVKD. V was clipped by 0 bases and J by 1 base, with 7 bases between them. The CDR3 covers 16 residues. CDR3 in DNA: TGTGCCATCAGTGAGTCGGGGGTTTCTGGGGCCAACGTCCTGACTTTC. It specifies CAISESGVSGANVLTF.

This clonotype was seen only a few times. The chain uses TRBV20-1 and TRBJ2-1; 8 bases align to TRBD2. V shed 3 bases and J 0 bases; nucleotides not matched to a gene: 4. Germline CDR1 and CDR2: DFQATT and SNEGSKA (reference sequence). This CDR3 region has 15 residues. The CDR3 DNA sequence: TGCAGTGCTAGCGGGGGGGATTTCTCCTACAATGAGCAGTTCTTC. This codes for CSASGGDFSYNEQFF.

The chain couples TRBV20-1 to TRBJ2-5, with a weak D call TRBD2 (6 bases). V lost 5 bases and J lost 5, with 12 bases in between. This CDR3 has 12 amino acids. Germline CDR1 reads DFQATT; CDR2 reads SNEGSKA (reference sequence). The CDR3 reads CSAGDWRETQYF. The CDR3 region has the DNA TGCAGTGCTGGGGACTGGCGGGAGACCCAGTACTTC.